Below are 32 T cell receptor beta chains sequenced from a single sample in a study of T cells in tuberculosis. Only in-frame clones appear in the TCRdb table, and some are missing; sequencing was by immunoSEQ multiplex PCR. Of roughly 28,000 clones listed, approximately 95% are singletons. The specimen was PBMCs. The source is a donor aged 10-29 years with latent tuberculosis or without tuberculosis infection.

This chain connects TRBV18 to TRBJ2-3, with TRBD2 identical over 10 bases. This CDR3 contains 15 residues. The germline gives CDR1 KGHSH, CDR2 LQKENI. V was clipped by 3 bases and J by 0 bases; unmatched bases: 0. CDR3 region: CASSPSGGSTDTQYF. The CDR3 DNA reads TGTGCCAGCTCACCTAGCGGGGGGAGCACAGATACGCAGTATTTT.

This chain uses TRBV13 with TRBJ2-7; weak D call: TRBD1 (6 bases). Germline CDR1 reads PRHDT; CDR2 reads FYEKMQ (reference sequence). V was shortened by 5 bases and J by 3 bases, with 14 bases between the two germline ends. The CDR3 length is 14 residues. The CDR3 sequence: CASSPGVGYYEQYF. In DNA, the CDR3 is TGTGCCAGCAGCCCAGGGGTAGGGTACTACGAGCAGTACTTC.

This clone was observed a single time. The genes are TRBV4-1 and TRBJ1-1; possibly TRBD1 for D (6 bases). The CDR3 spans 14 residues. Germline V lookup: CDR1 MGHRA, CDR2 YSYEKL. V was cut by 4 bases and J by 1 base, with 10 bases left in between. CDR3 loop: CASSPGGANTEAFF. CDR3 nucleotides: TGCGCCAGCAGCCCGGGGGGGGCGAACACTGAAGCTTTCTTT.

The CDR3 loop reads CASSVTGHTQETQYF. The CDR3 nucleotides read TGTGCCAGCAGCGTAACGGGACATACTCAAGAGACCCAGTACTTC. This sequence joins TRBV9 and TRBJ2-5, with D perhaps matching TRBD1 (6 bases). The germline V and J ends were trimmed by 1 base and 2 bases, with 12 bases remaining between them. The CDR3 is 15 residues long. Germline CDR1 is SGDLS and CDR2 is YYNGEE.

The CDR3, as DNA: TGTGCCAGCAGCTCCAGAACTAACTCTGGGGCCAACGTCCTGACTTTC. Residues: CASSSRTNSGANVLTF. V and J are TRBV7-9 and TRBJ2-6, with D uncertain. The germline CDR1 and CDR2 sequences are SEHNR and FQNEAQ (reference sequence). The length of the CDR3 is 16 residues. V lost 4 bases to trimming and J lost 0 bases, with 10 bases between them. The full variable domain, completed using reference TRBV7-9 and TRBJ2-6, is DTGVSQNPRHKITKRGQNVTFRCDPISEHNRLYWYRQTLGQGPEFLTYFQNEAQLEKSRLLSDRFSAERPKGSFSTLEIQRTEQGDSAMYLCASSSRTNSGANVLTFGAGSRLTVL.

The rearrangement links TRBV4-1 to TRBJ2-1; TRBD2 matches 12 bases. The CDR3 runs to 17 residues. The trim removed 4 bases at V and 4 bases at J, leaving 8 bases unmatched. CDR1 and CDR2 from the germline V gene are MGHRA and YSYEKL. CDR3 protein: CASSLLAGGDHYNEQFF. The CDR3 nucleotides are TGCGCCAGCAGCCTACTAGCGGGGGGCGACCATTACAATGAGCAGTTCTTC.

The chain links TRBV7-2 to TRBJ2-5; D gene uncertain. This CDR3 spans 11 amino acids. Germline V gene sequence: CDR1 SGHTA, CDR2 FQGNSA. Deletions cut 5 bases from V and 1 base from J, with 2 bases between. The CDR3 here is CASSRQETQYF. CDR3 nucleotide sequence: TGTGCCAGCAGCCGCCAAGAGACCCAGTACTTC.

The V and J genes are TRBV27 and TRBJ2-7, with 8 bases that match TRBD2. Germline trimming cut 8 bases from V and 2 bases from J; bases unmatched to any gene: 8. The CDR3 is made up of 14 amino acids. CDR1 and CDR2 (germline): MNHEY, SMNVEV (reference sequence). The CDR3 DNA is TGTGCCAGCTCACCCGGGACTAGGACCTACGAGCAGTACTTC. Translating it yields CASSPGTRTYEQYF.

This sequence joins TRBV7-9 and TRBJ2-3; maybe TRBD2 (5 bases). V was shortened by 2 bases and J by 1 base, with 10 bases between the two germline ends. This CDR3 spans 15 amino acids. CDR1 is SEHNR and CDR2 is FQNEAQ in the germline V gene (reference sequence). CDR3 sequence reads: CASSLTISGTDTQYF. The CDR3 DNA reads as TGTGCCAGCAGCTTAACGATTAGCGGCACAGATACGCAGTATTTT.

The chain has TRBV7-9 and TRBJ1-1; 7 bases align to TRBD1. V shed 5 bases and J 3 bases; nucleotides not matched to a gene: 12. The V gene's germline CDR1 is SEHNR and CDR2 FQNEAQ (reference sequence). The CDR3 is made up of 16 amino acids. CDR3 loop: CASSQGVGRVDTEAFF. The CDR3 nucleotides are TGTGCCAGCAGCCAGGGGGTCGGCAGGGTGGACACTGAAGCTTTCTTT.

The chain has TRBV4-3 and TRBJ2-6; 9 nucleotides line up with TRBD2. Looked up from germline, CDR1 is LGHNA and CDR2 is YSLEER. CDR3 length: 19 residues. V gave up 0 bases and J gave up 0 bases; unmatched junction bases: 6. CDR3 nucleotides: TGCGCCAGCAGCCAAGACCTAGCGGGGTTGATCTCTGGGGCCAACGTCCTGACTTTC. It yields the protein CASSQDLAGLISGANVLTF.

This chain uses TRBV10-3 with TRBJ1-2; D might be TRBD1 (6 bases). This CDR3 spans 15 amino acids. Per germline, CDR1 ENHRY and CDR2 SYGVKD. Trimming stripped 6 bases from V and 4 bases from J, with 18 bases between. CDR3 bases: TGTGCCATCAGCGACAGGACAATCCACTTCTATGGCTACACCTTC. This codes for CAISDRTIHFYGYTF.

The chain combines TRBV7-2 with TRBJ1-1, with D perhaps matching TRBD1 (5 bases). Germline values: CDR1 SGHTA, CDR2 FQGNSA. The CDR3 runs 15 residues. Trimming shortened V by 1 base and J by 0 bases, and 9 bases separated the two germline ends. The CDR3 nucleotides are TGTGCCAGCAGCTTAGTTGGCAGGGTGAACACTGAAGCTTTCTTT. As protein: CASSLVGRVNTEAFF. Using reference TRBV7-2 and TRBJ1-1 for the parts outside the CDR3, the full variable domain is GAGVSQSPSNKVTEKGKDVELRCDPISGHTALYWYRQSLGQGLEFLIYFQGNSAPDKSGLPSDRFSAERTGGSVSTLTIQRTQQEDSAVYLCASSLVGRVNTEAFFGQGTRLTVV.

The CDR3 sequence: CASSGDIDRGRLDGYTF. DNA for the CDR3: TGTGCCAGCAGCGGGGACATTGACAGGGGGCGCTTGGACGGCTACACCTTC. The chain carries TRBV9 and TRBJ1-2, with 10 bases identical to TRBD1. This CDR3 has 17 residues. Per the germline V gene, CDR1 is SGDLS and CDR2 is YYNGEE. J was trimmed by 8 bases and V by 3 bases; bases with no gene match: 16.

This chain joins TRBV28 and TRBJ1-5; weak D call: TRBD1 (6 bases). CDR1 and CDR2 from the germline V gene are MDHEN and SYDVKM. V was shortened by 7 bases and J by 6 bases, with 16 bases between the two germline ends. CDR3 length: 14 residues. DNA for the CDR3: TGTGCCAGCACCCACCAGCGGGGGCTTCAGCCCCAGCATTTT. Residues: CASTHQRGLQPQHF.

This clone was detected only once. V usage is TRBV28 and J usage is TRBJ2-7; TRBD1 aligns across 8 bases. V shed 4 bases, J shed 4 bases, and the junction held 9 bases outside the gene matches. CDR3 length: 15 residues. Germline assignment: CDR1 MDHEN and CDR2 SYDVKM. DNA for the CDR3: TGTGCCAGCAGTTCACGGACAGGGTTAGTGTACGAGCAGTACTTC. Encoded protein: CASSSRTGLVYEQYF.

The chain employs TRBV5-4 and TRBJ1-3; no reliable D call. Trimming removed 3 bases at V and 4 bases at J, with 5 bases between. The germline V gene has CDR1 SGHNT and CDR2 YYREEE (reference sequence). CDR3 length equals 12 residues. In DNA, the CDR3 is TGTGCCAGCAGCTCTATCGGAAACACCATATATTTT. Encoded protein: CASSSIGNTIYF. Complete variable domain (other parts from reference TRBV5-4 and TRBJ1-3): ETGVTQSPTHLIKTRGQQVTLRCSSQSGHNTVSWYQQALGQGPQFIFQYYREEENGRGNFPPRFSGLQFPNYSSELNVNALELDDSALYLCASSSIGNTIYFGEGSWLTVV.

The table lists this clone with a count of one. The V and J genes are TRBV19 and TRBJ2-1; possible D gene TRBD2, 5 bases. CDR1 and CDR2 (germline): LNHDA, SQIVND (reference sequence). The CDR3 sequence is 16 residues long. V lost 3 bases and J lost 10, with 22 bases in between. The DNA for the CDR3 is TGTGCCAGTAGTATGGATCATGTCAACCGGGATGGAGAGCAGTTCTTC. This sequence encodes CASSMDHVNRDGEQFF.

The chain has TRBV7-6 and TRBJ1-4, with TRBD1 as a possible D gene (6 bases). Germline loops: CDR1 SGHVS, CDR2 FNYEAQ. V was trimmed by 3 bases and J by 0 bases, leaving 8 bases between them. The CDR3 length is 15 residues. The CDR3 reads CASSLGAATNEKLFF. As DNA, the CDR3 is TGTGCCAGCAGCTTGGGGGCGGCAACTAATGAAAAACTGTTTTTT.

The CDR3 region has the DNA TGTGCCAGCTCACCCCTTGGACAGGGGGGCGAGCAGTACTTC. It yields the protein CASSPLGQGGEQYF. V usage is TRBV18 and J usage is TRBJ2-7; 10 bases align to TRBD1. The germline CDR1 and CDR2 sequences are KGHSH and LQKENI. Losses at the gene ends were 3 bases for V and 6 bases for J; bases not matched to a gene: 5. The CDR3 has 14 amino acids.

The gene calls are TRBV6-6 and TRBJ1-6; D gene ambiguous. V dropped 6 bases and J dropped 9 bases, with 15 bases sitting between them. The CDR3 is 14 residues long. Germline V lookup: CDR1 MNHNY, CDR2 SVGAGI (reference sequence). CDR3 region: CASSPGRGGSPLHF. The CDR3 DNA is TGTGCCAGCAGCCCCGGGCGCGGAGGTTCACCCCTCCACTTT.

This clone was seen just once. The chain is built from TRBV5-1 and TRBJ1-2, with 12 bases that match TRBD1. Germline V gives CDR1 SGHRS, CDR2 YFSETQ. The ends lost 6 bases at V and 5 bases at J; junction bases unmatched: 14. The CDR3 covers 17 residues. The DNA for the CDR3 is TGCGCCAGCACTATTGAGGGGACAGGGGGCGATCGGTATGGCTACACCTTC. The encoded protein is CASTIEGTGGDRYGYTF.

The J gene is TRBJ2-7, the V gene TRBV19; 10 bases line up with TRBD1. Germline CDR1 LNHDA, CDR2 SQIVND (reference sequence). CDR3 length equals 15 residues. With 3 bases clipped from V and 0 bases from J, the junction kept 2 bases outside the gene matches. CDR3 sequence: CASSIGQGGSYEQYF. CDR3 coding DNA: TGTGCCAGTAGTATCGGACAGGGGGGCTCCTACGAGCAGTACTTC.

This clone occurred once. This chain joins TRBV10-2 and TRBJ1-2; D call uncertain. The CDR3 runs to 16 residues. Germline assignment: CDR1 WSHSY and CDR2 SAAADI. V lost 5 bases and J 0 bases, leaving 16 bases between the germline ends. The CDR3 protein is CASSPGEDWPNYGYTF. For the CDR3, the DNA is TGCGCCAGCAGTCCTGGGGAGGACTGGCCTAACTATGGCTACACCTTC.

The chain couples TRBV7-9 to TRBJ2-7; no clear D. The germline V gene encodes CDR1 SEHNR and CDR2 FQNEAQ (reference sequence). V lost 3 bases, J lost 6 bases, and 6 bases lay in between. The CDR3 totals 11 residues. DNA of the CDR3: TGTGCCAGCAGCTTTTTGGCCGAGCAGTACTTC. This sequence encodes CASSFLAEQYF.

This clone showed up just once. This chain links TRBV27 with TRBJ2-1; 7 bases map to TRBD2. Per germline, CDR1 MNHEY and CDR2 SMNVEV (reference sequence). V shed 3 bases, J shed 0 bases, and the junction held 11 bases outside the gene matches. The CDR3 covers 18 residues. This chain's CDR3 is CASSLNSGPPISYNEQFF. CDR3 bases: TGTGCCAGCAGTTTGAATAGCGGGCCCCCGATCTCCTACAATGAGCAGTTCTTC.

The CDR3 nucleotides read TGTGCCAGCAGTGACACTCAGGGTGAAAAACTGTTTTTT. Protein sequence: CASSDTQGEKLFF. V usage is TRBV6-1 and J usage is TRBJ1-4; maybe TRBD1 (5 bases). This CDR3 contains 13 residues. Germline V lookup: CDR1 MNHNS, CDR2 SASEGT. Trimming pared 3 bases from V and 7 bases from J, leaving 9 bases between.

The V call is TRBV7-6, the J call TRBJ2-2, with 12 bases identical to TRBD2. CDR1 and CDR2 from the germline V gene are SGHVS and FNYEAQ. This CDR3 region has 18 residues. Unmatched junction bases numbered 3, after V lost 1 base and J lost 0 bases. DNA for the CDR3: TGTGCCAGCAGCTTAGGACTAGCGGGGGCGACGAACACCGGGGAGCTGTTTTTT. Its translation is CASSLGLAGATNTGELFF.

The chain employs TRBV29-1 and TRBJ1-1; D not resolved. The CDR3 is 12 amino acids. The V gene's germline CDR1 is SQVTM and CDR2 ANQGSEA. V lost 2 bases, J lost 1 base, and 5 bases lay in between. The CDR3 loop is CSVEIKNTEAFF. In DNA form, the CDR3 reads TGCAGCGTTGAAATAAAGAACACTGAAGCTTTCTTT.

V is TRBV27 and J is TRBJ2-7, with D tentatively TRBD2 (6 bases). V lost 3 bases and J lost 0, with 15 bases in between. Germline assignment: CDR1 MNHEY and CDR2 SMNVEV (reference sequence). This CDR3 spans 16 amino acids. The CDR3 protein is CASSLWAGPHSYEQYF. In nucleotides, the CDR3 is TGTGCCAGCAGTTTGTGGGCGGGACCCCACTCCTACGAGCAGTACTTC.

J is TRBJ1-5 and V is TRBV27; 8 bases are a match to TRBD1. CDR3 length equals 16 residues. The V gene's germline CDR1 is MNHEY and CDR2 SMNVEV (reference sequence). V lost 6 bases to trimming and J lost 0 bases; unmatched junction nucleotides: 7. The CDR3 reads CASRRTGTYSNQPQHF. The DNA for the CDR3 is TGTGCCAGCAGAAGGACAGGGACTTATAGCAATCAGCCCCAGCATTTT.

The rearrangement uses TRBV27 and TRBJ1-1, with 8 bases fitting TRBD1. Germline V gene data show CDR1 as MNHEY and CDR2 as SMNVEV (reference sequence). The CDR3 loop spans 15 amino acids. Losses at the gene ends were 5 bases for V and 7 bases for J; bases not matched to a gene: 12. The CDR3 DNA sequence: TGTGCCAGCAGTCTTAGGGGACAGGTCCGATTTGAAGCTTTCTTT. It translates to CASSLRGQVRFEAFF.